This passage covers 10 T cell receptor beta chains from one sample sequenced in a study of shared T cell receptors in the human thymus. The method was immunoSEQ multiplex PCR; TCRdb's version includes in-frame clones alone and lacks a portion of them. The table has under 700,000 clones, approximately 78% seen once. This sample was also put to use in a study of human thymus T cells.

Specimen: thymocytes. The origin of the receptors is a boy younger than two with a congenital heart defect.

The chain joins TRBV7-2 to TRBJ2-1; 13 bases are shared with TRBD2. The CDR3 length is 14 residues. V dropped 7 bases and J dropped 9; count of bases not matched to a gene: 6. The germline V gene encodes CDR1 SGHTA and CDR2 FQGNSA. CDR3 coding DNA: TGTGCCAGCACACTAGCGGGAGGGCCGGGTGAGCAGTTCTTC. Translated, it gives CASTLAGGPGEQFF.

The V gene is TRBV5-1, the J gene TRBJ2-7; D uncertain. The CDR3 consists of 14 residues. Trimming took off 3 bases at V and 1 base at J, with 11 bases between the two ends. CDR1 SGHRS and CDR2 YFSETQ come from the germline V gene. The CDR3: CASSWSRGSYEQYF. The CDR3 DNA is TGCGCCAGCAGCTGGAGTCGAGGATCCTACGAGCAGTACTTC.

V gene TRBV7-9 combines with J gene TRBJ2-2; D is perhaps TRBD2 (5 bases). Trimming stripped 5 bases from V and 5 bases from J, with 9 bases between. The CDR3 covers 13 residues. The V gene's germline CDR1 is SEHNR and CDR2 FQNEAQ (reference sequence). Here the CDR3 reads CASSPRGTGELFF. The CDR3 DNA sequence: TGTGCCAGCAGCCCTAGAGGGACCGGGGAGCTGTTTTTT.

This chain connects TRBV20-1 to TRBJ2-1, with no clear D. V was clipped by 5 bases and J by 6 bases, with 5 bases between them. In germline, CDR1 is DFQATT, CDR2 SNEGSKA (reference sequence). CDR3 size: 10 residues. The CDR3 region has the DNA TGCAGTGCTGCTACCAATGAGCAGTTCTTC. Translating gives CSAATNEQFF.

V gene TRBV6-5 combines with J gene TRBJ1-1; tentative D call: TRBD1 (5 bases). The CDR3 has 13 amino acids. V lost 7 bases and J 6 bases, leaving 15 bases between the germline ends. Germline CDR1 MNHEY, CDR2 SVGAGI. The CDR3 loop is CASIHGGDAEAFF. DNA for the CDR3: TGTGCCAGCATTCACGGAGGGGACGCTGAAGCTTTCTTT.

This clone came up once. The rearrangement links TRBV4-3 to TRBJ2-3; 7 bases align to TRBD2. V shed 1 base, J shed 0 bases, and the junction held 10 bases outside the gene matches. There are 18 residues in the CDR3. The germline gives CDR1 LGHNA, CDR2 YSLEER. The CDR3 spells CASSQGSRGRVSTDTQYF. In DNA, the CDR3 is TGCGCCAGCAGCCAAGGATCCCGCGGGAGAGTTAGCACAGATACGCAGTATTTT.

This clone was detected only a few times. The chain couples TRBV15 to TRBJ2-4; possible D gene TRBD2, 6 bases. CDR1 and CDR2 (germline): LNHNV, YYDKDF (reference sequence). This CDR3 region has 11 residues. V lost 8 bases and J 6 bases, leaving 8 bases between the germline ends. DNA of the CDR3: TGTGCCACCCGGAGGGGAAACATTCAGTACTTC. Translated, it gives CATRRGNIQYF.

This clone came up once. CDR3 residues: CASSQDEFSGEQYF. The CDR3 bases are TGCGCCAGCAGCCAAGACGAGTTTAGCGGCGAGCAGTACTTC. V usage is TRBV4-3 and J usage is TRBJ2-7, with a possible D match to TRBD2 (6 bases). This CDR3 contains 14 residues. CDR1 is LGHNA and CDR2 is YSLEER in the germline V gene. V was trimmed by 0 bases and J by 6 bases, leaving 12 bases between them.

This chain links TRBV25-1 with TRBJ2-2; TRBD1 is a possible D gene (5 bases). V dropped 9 bases and J dropped 4 bases, with 12 bases sitting between them. There are 13 residues in the CDR3. Germline CDR1 reads MGHDK; CDR2 reads SYGVNS. The CDR3 here is CARNRCRTGELFF. The CDR3, as DNA: TGTGCCAGGAACAGGTGTCGCACCGGGGAGCTGTTTTTT.

This clone was observed a few times. The CDR3 is CAWAPQTRQETQYF. CDR3 DNA: TGTGCCTGGGCTCCTCAGACTAGGCAAGAGACCCAGTACTTC. V is TRBV30 and J is TRBJ2-5, with a weak D call TRBD2 (6 bases). This CDR3 comprises 14 residues. The germline gives CDR1 GTSNPN, CDR2 SVGIG (reference sequence). Trimming pared 5 bases from V and 2 bases from J, leaving 15 bases between.